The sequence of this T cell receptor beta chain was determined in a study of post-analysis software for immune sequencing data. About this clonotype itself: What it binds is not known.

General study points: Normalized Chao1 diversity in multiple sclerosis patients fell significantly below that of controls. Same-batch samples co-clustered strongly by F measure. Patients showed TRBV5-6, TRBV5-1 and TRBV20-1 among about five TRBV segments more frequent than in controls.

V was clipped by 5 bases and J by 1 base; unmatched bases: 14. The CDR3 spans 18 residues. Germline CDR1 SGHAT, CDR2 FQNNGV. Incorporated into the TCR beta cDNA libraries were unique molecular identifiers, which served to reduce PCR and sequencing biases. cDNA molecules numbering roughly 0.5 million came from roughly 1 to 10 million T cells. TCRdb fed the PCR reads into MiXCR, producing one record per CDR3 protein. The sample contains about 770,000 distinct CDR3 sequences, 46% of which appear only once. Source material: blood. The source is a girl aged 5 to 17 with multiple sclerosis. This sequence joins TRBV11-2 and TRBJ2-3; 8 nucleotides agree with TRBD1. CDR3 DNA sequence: TGTGCCAGCAGCCTTCAACCTGGACAGGGTGCGCGCACAGATACGCAGTATTTT. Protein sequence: CASSLQPGQGARTDTQYF.